Listed here are 2 T cell receptor beta chains from one sample, sequenced in a study of cytomegalovirus exposure and HLA in healthy donors. PCR was performed using 60 Vbeta and 13 Jbeta primers. Sequencing used immunoSEQ multiplex PCR; TCRdb keeps in-frame clones, though not all of them. Of some 170,000 clones in the sample, around 76% are singletons; the top ten hold 1.2% to 1.5%. The sequencing sample was made of PBMCs. The receptors shown here come from a man in his sixties in good health and CMV-seronegative.

In its sample, this clone was seen once. This rearrangement joins TRBV7-2 to TRBJ2-2; D uncertain. Deletions cut 5 bases from V and 4 bases from J, with 14 bases between. This CDR3 has 15 residues. Germline V gives CDR1 SGHTA, CDR2 FQGNSA. CDR3 region: CASSNTPRGTGELFF. CDR3 in DNA: TGTGCCAGCAGCAACACACCCCGCGGCACCGGGGAGCTGTTTTTT.

This clone showed up just a few times. This rearrangement joins TRBV18 to TRBJ1-2, with 7 bases aligning to TRBD1. J was trimmed by 8 bases and V by 2 bases; bases with no gene match: 14. The CDR3 consists of 16 residues. The germline V gene has CDR1 KGHSH and CDR2 LQKENI. The CDR3 spells CASSPKAAGGLEGYTF. CDR3 DNA sequence: TGTGCCAGCTCACCAAAGGCAGCAGGGGGGTTGGAAGGCTACACCTTC.